These 17 T cell receptor beta chains came from one sample sequenced in a study of blood T cell repertoires in COVID-19. TCRdb keeps only in-frame clones here, not all; method: immunoSEQ multiplex PCR. The data contain fewer than 100,000 clones, 85% to 90% of them singletons. Sequencing was performed on peripheral blood. The receptor source for this set is a man of 80 years or more in a cohort sampled during active COVID-19.

The rearrangement joins TRBV7-2 to TRBJ2-3; possible D gene TRBD1, 6 bases. Germline CDR1 is SGHTA and CDR2 is FQGNSA. V gave up 1 base and J gave up 8 bases, with 16 bases separating them. This CDR3 contains 15 residues. Here the CDR3 reads CASSLGTRARGTQYF. The CDR3 DNA follows: TGTGCCAGCAGCTTAGGGACTCGAGCCAGGGGTACGCAGTATTTT.

The rearrangement uses TRBV7-8 and TRBJ2-4; D is uncertain. The CDR3 has 14 amino acids. The V and J ends lost 1 base and 0 bases respectively, with 4 bases between them. The germline gives CDR1 SGHVS, CDR2 FQNEAQ. The CDR3 is CASSLGLAKNIQYF. The CDR3 DNA follows: TGTGCCAGCAGCTTAGGGCTAGCCAAAAACATTCAGTACTTC.

This clone has just one count. The gene calls are TRBV11-2 and TRBJ2-6, with TRBD1 matching 7 bases. CDR3 length: 18 residues. The V gene's germline CDR1 is SGHAT and CDR2 FQNNGV. V lost 3 bases to trimming and J lost 0 bases; unmatched junction nucleotides: 8. DNA of the CDR3: TGTGCCAGCAGCTTGAGGGACAGAGGTGCCTCTGGGGCCAACGTCCTGACTTTC. This sequence encodes CASSLRDRGASGANVLTF.

There are a few counts of this clone. This chain links TRBV7-2 with TRBJ2-7, with TRBD2 matching over 7 bases. CDR1 and CDR2 (germline): SGHTA, FQGNSA. The CDR3 covers 14 residues. With V trimmed by 2 bases and J by 2 bases, 3 bases remained unmatched. The CDR3 DNA follows: TGTGCCAGCAGCTTAAGAGCGGGACCCTACGAGCAGTACTTC. Translated, it gives CASSLRAGPYEQYF.

This clone was counted a few times. This rearrangement joins TRBV9 to TRBJ2-2; a weak D match, TRBD2 (5 bases). Trimming cost V 3 bases and J 3 bases, with 12 bases left between them. The germline V gene has CDR1 SGDLS and CDR2 YYNGEE. The CDR3 consists of 15 residues. CDR3 protein: CASSAGKQYTGELFF. The CDR3 nucleotides read TGTGCCAGCAGCGCGGGAAAACAGTACACCGGGGAGCTGTTTTTT.

The chain joins TRBV6-5 to TRBJ1-1; D might be TRBD1 (5 bases). Trimming removed 5 bases at V and 4 bases at J, with 11 bases between. The CDR3 runs to 13 residues. Per germline, CDR1 MNHEY and CDR2 SVGAGI. The CDR3 spells CASSLRVSTEAFF. Here the CDR3 DNA reads TGTGCCAGCAGTCTCAGGGTCAGCACTGAAGCTTTCTTT.

The V and J genes are TRBV29-1 and TRBJ1-1; 9 bases align to TRBD1. Unmatched junction bases numbered 7, after V lost 7 bases and J lost 4 bases. The CDR3 totals 13 residues. Germline values: CDR1 SQVTM, CDR2 ANQGSEA. The CDR3 reads CSGNRGPATEAFF. CDR3 nucleotide sequence: TGCAGCGGAAACAGGGGGCCCGCCACTGAAGCTTTCTTT.

This clone showed up just once. The genes are TRBV21-1 and TRBJ1-5; the D call in the table, TRBD1, was not verified against the DNA. TRBV21-1 has pseudogene status. The CDR3 extends over 16 amino acids. CDR3 DNA: TGTGCCAGCAGCATTTACGGGACATATAGCAATCAGCCCCAGCATTTT. Protein product: CASSIYGTYSNQPQHF.

This clone was seen just once. The chain combines TRBV2 with TRBJ2-5; 7 nucleotides agree with TRBD2. The V segment lost 7 bases and the J segment 0 bases; nucleotides outside the gene matches: 2. Germline loops: CDR1 SNHLY, CDR2 FYNNEI. CDR3 length: 13 amino acids. CDR3 protein: CASNRGDQETQYF. CDR3 sequence (DNA): TGTGCCAGCAATCGGGGGGACCAAGAGACCCAGTACTTC.

This rearrangement joins TRBV9 to TRBJ2-2; D remains ambiguous. Germline values: CDR1 SGDLS, CDR2 YYNGEE. The CDR3 covers 15 residues. Trimming left V 0 bases short and J 1 base short, with 7 bases between. CDR3 DNA sequence: TGTGCCAGCAGCGTAGTATCAGAGAACACCGGGGAGCTGTTTTTT. Translating it yields CASSVVSENTGELFF.

This chain links TRBV5-1 with TRBJ2-5, with 7 bases aligning to TRBD2. The CDR3 has 15 amino acids. J was trimmed by 7 bases and V by 8 bases; bases with no gene match: 17. Germline V gene data show CDR1 as SGHRS and CDR2 as YFSETQ. The CDR3 DNA reads as TGCGCCAGTAGGGAGCCTAGCGGACGGTTAGGGACCCAGTACTTC. Its protein is CASREPSGRLGTQYF.

The rearrangement links TRBV5-5 to TRBJ1-4; maybe TRBD1 (6 bases). The germline V gene has CDR1 SGHKS and CDR2 YYEKEE (reference sequence). There are 14 residues in the CDR3. V was shortened by 6 bases and J by 8 bases, with 17 bases between the two germline ends. The CDR3 coding sequence is TGTGCCAGCACTCCAGGGGAATTAAGCGAAAAACTGTTTTTT. This gives the protein CASTPGELSEKLFF.

This rearrangement joins TRBV14 to TRBJ2-4; TRBD1 agrees at 7 bases. The V and J ends lost 4 bases and 0 bases, in that order; junction bases with no gene match: 15. The germline V gene encodes CDR1 SGHDN and CDR2 FVKESK. This CDR3 is 19 amino acids long. The CDR3 DNA follows: TGTGCCAGCAGCCCCCGGACAGGAGGAGTATTAATAGCCAAAAACATTCAGTACTTC. Its protein is CASSPRTGGVLIAKNIQYF.

The gene calls are TRBV6-2 or TRBV6-3 and TRBJ2-7; a weak D match, TRBD2 (5 bases). CDR3 length equals 15 residues. Trimming pared 2 bases from V and 4 bases from J, leaving 15 bases between. Looked up from germline, CDR1 is MNHEY and CDR2 is SVGEGT. The CDR3 nucleotides read TGTGCCAGCAGTTACCAGTCCCCCTCGGGGTACGAGCAGTACTTC. Amino acid sequence: CASSYQSPSGYEQYF.

This chain uses TRBV18 with TRBJ1-4, with D perhaps matching TRBD1 (6 bases). This CDR3 is built from 14 residues. Per the germline V gene, CDR1 is KGHSH and CDR2 is LQKENI. Trimming removed 3 bases at V and 7 bases at J, with 12 bases between. CDR3 DNA: TGTGCCAGCTCACCGGACAGTGACGCTGAAAAACTGTTTTTT. It translates to CASSPDSDAEKLFF. The entire variable domain, with the rest obtained from reference TRBV18 and TRBJ1-4, is as follows: NAGVMQNPRHLVRRRGQEARLRCSPMKGHSHVYWYRQLPEEGLKFMVYLQKENIIDESGMPKERFSAEFPKEGPSILRIQQVVRGDSAAYFCASSPDSDAEKLFFGSGTQLSVL.

This clone was observed a single time. The genes are TRBV2 and TRBJ1-1; D is perhaps TRBD1 (6 bases). The CDR3 covers 13 residues. CDR1 and CDR2 from the germline V gene are SNHLY and FYNNEI. With 6 bases removed from V and 1 base from J, the gap between germline ends came to 9 bases. CDR3 sequence reads: CASRGQSNTEAFF. CDR3 nucleotide sequence: TGTGCCAGCAGAGGACAGTCGAACACTGAAGCTTTCTTT.

The chain has TRBV6-5 and TRBJ1-2; 7 bases match TRBD1. The CDR3 length is 14 residues. Germline V gene sequence: CDR1 MNHEY, CDR2 SVGAGI. V lost 4 bases to trimming and J lost 0 bases; unmatched junction nucleotides: 2. The CDR3 nucleotides are TGTGCCAGCAGTTGGACAGGTCCTAACTATGGCTACACCTTC. This gives the protein CASSWTGPNYGYTF.